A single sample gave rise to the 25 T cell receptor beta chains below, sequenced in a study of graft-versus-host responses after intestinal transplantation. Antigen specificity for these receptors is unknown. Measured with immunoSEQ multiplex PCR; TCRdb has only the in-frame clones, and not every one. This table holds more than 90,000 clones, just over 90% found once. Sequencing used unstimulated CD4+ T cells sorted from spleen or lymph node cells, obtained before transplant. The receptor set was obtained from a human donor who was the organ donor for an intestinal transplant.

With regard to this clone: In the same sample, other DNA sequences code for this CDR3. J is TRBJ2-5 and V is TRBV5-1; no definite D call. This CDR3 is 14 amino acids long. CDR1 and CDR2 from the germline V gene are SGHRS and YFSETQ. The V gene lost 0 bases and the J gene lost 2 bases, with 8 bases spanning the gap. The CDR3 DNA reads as TGCGCCAGCAGCTTGGGTGGCAGGCAAGAGACCCAGTACTTC. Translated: CASSLGGRQETQYF. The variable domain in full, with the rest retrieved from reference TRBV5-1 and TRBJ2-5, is KAGVTQTPRYLIKTRGQQVTLSCSPISGHRSVSWYQQTPGQGLQFLFEYFSETQRNKGNFPGRFSGRQFSNSRSEMNVSTLELGDSALYLCASSLGGRQETQYFGPGTRLLVL.

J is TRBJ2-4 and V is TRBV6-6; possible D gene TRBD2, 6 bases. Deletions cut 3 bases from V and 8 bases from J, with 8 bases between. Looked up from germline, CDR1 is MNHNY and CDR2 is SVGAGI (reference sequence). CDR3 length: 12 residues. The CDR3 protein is CASSYREDIQYF. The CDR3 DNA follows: TGTGCCAGCAGTTATAGGGAGGACATTCAGTACTTC.

The CDR3 region has the DNA TGTGCCAGCAGCGTAGCTACGTGGGGGAGTGCAGATACGCAGTATTTT. This encodes CASSVATWGSADTQYF. The rearrangement joins TRBV9 to TRBJ2-3; D possibly uses TRBD1 or TRBD2 (5 bases each). The CDR3 is 16 amino acids. V was trimmed by 0 bases and J by 4 bases, leaving 15 bases between them. CDR1 is SGDLS, CDR2 YYNGEE, per germline. Full variable domain (rest looked up from reference TRBV9 and TRBJ2-3): DSGVTQTPKHLITATGQRVTLRCSPRSGDLSVYWYQQSLDQGLQFLIQYYNGEERAKGNILERFSAQQFPDLHSELNLSSLELGDSALYFCASSVATWGSADTQYFGPGTRLTVL.

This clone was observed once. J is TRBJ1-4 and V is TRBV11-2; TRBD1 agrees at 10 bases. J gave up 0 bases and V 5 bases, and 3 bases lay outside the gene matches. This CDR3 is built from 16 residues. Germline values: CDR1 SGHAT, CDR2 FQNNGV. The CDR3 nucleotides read TGTGCCAGCAGCCAGGGGACAGGGGCAACTAATGAAAAACTGTTTTTT. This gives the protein CASSQGTGATNEKLFF.

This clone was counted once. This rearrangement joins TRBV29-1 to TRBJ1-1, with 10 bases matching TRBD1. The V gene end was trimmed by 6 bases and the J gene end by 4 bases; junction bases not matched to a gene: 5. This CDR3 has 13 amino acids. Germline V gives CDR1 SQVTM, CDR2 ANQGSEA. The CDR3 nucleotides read TGCAGCGTGGAGGGACAGGGGACCACTGAAGCTTTCTTT. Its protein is CSVEGQGTTEAFF.

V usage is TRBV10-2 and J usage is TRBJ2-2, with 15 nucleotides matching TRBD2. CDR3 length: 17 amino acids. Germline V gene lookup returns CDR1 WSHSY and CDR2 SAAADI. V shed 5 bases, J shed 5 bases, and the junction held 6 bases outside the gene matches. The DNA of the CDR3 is TGCGCCAGCAGTCCTACGGGACTAGCGGGAGGTACCGGGGAGCTGTTTTTT. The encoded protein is CASSPTGLAGGTGELFF.

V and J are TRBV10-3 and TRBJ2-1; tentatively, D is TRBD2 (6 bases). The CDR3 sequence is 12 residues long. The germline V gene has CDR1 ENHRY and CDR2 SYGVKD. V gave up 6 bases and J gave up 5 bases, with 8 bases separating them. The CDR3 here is CAIRGGDNEQFF. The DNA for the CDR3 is TGTGCCATCAGGGGCGGGGACAATGAGCAGTTCTTC.

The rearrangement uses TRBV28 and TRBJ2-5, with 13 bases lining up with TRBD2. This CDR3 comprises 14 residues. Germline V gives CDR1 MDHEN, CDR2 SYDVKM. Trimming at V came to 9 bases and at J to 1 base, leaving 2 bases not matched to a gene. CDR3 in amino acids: CASRLAGGQETQYF. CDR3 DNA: TGTGCCAGTCGACTAGCGGGAGGCCAAGAGACCCAGTACTTC.

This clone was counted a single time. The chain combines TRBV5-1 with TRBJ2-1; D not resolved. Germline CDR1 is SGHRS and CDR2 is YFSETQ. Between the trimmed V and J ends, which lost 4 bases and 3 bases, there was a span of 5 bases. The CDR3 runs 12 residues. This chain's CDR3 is CASSGDYNEQFF. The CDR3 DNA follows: TGCGCCAGCAGCGGGGACTACAATGAGCAGTTCTTC.

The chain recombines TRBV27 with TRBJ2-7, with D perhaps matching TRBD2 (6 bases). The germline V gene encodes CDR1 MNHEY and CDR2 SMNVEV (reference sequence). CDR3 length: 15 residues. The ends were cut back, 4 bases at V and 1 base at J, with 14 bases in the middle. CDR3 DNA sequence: TGTGCCAGCAGTTCGGGGACTGGGCAGTCCTACGAGCAGTACTTC. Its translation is CASSSGTGQSYEQYF.

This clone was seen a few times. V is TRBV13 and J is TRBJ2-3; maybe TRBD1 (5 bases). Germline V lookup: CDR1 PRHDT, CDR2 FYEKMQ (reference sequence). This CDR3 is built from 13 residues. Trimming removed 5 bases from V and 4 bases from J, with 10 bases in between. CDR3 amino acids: CASSPTGADTQYF. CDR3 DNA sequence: TGTGCCAGCAGCCCAACAGGAGCAGATACGCAGTATTTT.

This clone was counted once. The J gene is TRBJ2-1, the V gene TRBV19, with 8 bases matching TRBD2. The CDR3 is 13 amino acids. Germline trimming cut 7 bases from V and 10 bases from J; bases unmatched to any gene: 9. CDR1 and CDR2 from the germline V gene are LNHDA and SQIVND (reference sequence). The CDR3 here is CASKESGGREQFF. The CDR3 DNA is TGTGCCAGTAAAGAATCCGGCGGGAGGGAGCAGTTCTTC.

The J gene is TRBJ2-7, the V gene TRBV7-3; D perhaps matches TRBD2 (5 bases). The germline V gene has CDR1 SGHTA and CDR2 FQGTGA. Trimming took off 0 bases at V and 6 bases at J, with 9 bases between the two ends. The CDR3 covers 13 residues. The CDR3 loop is CASSLTLAGEQYF. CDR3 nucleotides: TGTGCCAGCAGCTTAACCCTGGCGGGCGAGCAGTACTTC.

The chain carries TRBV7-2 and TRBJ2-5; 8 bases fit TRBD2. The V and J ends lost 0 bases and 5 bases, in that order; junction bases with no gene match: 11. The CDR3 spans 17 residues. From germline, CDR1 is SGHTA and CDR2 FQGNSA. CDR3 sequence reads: CASSLAYRAGVLETQYF. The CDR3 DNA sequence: TGTGCCAGCAGCTTAGCCTATAGAGCGGGAGTGTTGGAGACCCAGTACTTC.

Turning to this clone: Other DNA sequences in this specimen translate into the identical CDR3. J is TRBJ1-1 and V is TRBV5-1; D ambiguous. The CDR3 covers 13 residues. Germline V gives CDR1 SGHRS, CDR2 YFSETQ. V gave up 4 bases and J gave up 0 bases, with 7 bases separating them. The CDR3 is CASSLDMNTEAFF. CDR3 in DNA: TGCGCCAGCAGCCTTGACATGAACACTGAAGCTTTCTTT.

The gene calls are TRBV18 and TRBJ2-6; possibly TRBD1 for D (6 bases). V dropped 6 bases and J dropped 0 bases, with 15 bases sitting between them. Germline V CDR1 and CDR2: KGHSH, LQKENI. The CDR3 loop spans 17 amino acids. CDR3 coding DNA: TGTGCCAGCTCCACAGGGACCGTTAACTCTGGGGCCAACGTCCTGACTTTC. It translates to CASSTGTVNSGANVLTF.

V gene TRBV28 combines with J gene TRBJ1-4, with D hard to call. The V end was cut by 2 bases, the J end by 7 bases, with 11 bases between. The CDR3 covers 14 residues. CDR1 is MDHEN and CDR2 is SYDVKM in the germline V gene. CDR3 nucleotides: TGTGCCAGCAGTTTACGTGCCATCCGTGAAAAACTGTTTTTT. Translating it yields CASSLRAIREKLFF.

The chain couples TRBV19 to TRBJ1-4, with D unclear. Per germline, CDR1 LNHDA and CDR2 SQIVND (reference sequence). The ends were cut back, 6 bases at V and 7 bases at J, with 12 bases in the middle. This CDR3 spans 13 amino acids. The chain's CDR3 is CASREIGSEKLFF. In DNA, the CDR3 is TGTGCCAGTAGGGAGATTGGGAGTGAAAAACTGTTTTTT.

The CDR3 reads CASSLVGTGGGYGYTF. The DNA for the CDR3 is TGTGCCAGCAGCTTAGTTGGGACAGGGGGCGGCTATGGCTACACCTTC. The V and J genes are TRBV7-9 and TRBJ1-2; 12 nucleotides line up with TRBD1. Looked up from germline, CDR1 is SEHNR and CDR2 is FQNEAQ (reference sequence). This CDR3 has 16 amino acids. V shed 1 base, J shed 4 bases, and the junction held 4 bases outside the gene matches.

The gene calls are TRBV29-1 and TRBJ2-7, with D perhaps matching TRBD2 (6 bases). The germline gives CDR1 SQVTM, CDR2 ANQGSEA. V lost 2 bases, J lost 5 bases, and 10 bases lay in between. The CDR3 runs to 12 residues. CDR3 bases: TGCAGCGTTGAAAGTTGGGGGGACGAGCAGTACTTC. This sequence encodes CSVESWGDEQYF.

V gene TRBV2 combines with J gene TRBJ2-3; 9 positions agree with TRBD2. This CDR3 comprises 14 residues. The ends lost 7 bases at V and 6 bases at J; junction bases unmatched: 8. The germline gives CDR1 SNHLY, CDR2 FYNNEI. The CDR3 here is CASTGLALFDTQYF. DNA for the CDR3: TGTGCCAGCACGGGACTAGCTTTGTTCGATACGCAGTATTTT.

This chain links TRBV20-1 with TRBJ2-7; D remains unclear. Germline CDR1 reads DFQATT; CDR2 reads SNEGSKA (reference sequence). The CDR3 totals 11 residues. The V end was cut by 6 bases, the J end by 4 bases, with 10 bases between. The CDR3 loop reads CSARRVYEQYF. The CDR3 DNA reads TGCAGTGCCAGAAGGGTATACGAGCAGTACTTC.

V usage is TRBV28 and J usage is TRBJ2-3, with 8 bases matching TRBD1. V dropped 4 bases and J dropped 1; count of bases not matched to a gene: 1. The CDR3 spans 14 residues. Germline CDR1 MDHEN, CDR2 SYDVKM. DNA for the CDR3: TGTGCCAGCAGTTCGACAGGGGGCACAGATACGCAGTATTTT. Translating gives CASSSTGGTDTQYF.

The CDR3 is CASSLGLAGSYEQYF. CDR3 DNA sequence: TGTGCCAGCAGCTTAGGGCTAGCGGGATCCTACGAGCAGTACTTC. V gene TRBV11-3 combines with J gene TRBJ2-7; 9 nucleotides line up with TRBD2. Germline assignment: CDR1 SGHNT and CDR2 YENEEA. The CDR3 runs 15 residues. V was pared by 1 base and J by 1 base, with 2 bases of the junction left unmatched.

This chain's CDR3 is CASSDNTDTQYF. In DNA form, the CDR3 reads TGTGCCAGCAGTGACAACACAGATACGCAGTATTTT. V is TRBV6-5 and J is TRBJ2-3, with D unresolved. Between the trimmed V and J ends, which lost 5 bases and 2 bases, there was a span of 5 bases. Germline CDR1 reads MNHEY; CDR2 reads SVGAGI. This CDR3 is 12 amino acids long.